Given below is one T cell receptor beta chain in context. The antigen remains undetermined. These data are taken from a study of shared clonotypes between healthy human individuals. Study overall: Donor composition was a couple of women and a few men, aged 18 to 49.

There were no recent acute infections or vaccinations among the donors, who were healthy HIV-negative adults. This CDR3 has 13 amino acids. The ends lost 2 bases at V and 7 bases at J; junction bases unmatched: 3. Germline loops: CDR1 MDHEN, CDR2 SYDVKM. Whole-study results and caveats: It was observed that roughly 5.1% of naive CD4 clonotypes were shared across several donors.

Evenly divided among several immunoSEQ plates was the genomic DNA of each subset. The protocol was immunoSEQ multiplex PCR, while the TCRdb copy is restricted to in-frame clones and leaves out a portion. The sample lists fewer than 2.5 million clones, over 85% occurring once. The chain has TRBV28 and TRBJ2-5; TRBD2 matches at 8 bases. This TCR derives from a man aged 18 to 30 in good health. Some clones in this sample may be carry-over from other donors' samples. The specimen was naive CD4+ T cells from PBMCs. This sample's subset: CD45RA+ positively selected. This CDR3 is CASSLSGSATQYF. The CDR3 DNA reads as TGTGCCAGCAGTTTAAGCGGGAGTGCGACCCAGTACTTC.